The present entry profiles one TCR beta chain with its context. This specimen comes from a study of OX40 agonist ivuxolimab in advanced cancers. Only in-frame clones appear in the TCRdb table, and some are missing; sequencing was by immunoSEQ multiplex PCR. The table lists 45,000 to 60,000 clones, roughly 90% of them singletons. CDR1 and CDR2 from the germline V gene are SEHNR and FQNEAQ (reference sequence). The CDR3 is made up of 17 amino acids. V lost 3 bases, J lost 2 bases, and 5 bases stayed unmatched. Specimen: CD4+ or CD8+ T cells sorted from blood, collected in a trial of the OX40 agonist ivuxolimab. The V call is TRBV7-9, the J call TRBJ2-6, with 9 positions matching TRBD1. The source is an adult with an advanced solid tumor such as melanoma, head and neck, liver or kidney cancer. CDR3 sequence reads: CASSLRTGEAGANVLTF. CDR3 bases: TGTGCCAGCAGCTTGAGGACAGGGGAAGCTGGGGCCAACGTCCTGACTTTC. Variable domain in full (rest from reference TRBV7-9 and TRBJ2-6): DTGVSQNPRHKITKRGQNVTFRCDPISEHNRLYWYRQTLGQGPEFLTYFQNEAQLEKSRLLSDRFSAERPKGSFSTLEIQRTEQGDSAMYLCASSLRTGEAGANVLTFGAGSRLTVL.